The T cell receptor beta chain under discussion was sequenced for a study of blood T cell repertoires in COVID-19. For the study at large: Spain, Italy and the United States supplied samples that represented acute and convalescent COVID-19. T cells, B-cell-depleted T cells, or PBMCs supplied cDNA or gDNA.

In the authors' methods: Amplified reference gene primers provided the basis for estimating nucleated cell counts. Clones were read by immunoSEQ multiplex PCR, and TCRdb kept only the in-frame ones, dropping some. V and J calls and clone size are as listed in that table; D and trimming were resolved from the DNA. The repertoire holds a few hundred thousand clones, with around 90% as singletons. The clonotype comes from a middle-aged woman who had recovered from COVID-19. The sample was peripheral blood.

The CDR3 protein is CATSDPNRGKDEKLFF. DNA for the CDR3: TGTGCCACCAGTGACCCGAACAGGGGGAAGGATGAAAAACTGTTTTTT. The V gene is TRBV24-1, the J gene TRBJ1-4; the match to TRBD1 covers 8 bases. The J segment lost 6 bases and the V segment lost 4 bases, leaving 9 bases of the junction unmatched. Germline V lookup: CDR1 KGHDR, CDR2 SFDVKD. The CDR3 spans 16 residues.